This record looks at one TCR beta chain sequence and its context. At least ten counts were recorded for this clonotype. No antigen is known for it. Sequence at one end of the junction differs from germline and may be a read error. The data originate from a study of T cells in Graves' hyperthyroidism and ophthalmopathy (dated by TCRdb to the late 2010s). Background for the entire study: Peripheral blood samples were taken at the time of initial diagnosis, prior to any treatment. Whether ophthalmopathy could be predicted prospectively was tested in an independent validation cohort made up of some 20 hyperthyroidism patients plus 17 patients who later progressed to ophthalmopathy. A discovery cohort of around 98 patients, approximately 45 with Graves' ophthalmopathy and approximately 57 with stable Graves' hyperthyroidism, was used to find distinguishing TCR V-J signatures. Following sampling, methimazole starting at 30 mg daily was given to hyperthyroidism patients, and high-dose intravenous methylprednisolone was given to ophthalmopathy patients. TCR Vbeta CDR3 sequencing of 140 or so peripheral blood samples (approximately 44 ophthalmopathy, around 80 hyperthyroidism and around 17 progressor patients) is reported in the paper. Thyroid tissue and blood T-cell repertoires from about 6 Graves' hyperthyroidism patients were also compared in the study. The 90 or so discovery patients were randomly split 7:3 into training and test sets. General study outcomes and caveats: Most expanded thyroid clonotypes (frequency above 0.001) were also detected in blood, a finding suggesting that blood repertoires may reflect thyroid immune responses. No statistical method was used to fix the sample size in advance, and group allocation was not hidden from the investigators. A model built on a 13 V-J signature distinguished ophthalmopathy from stable hyperthyroidism, reaching 87.88% sensitivity and around 82% specificity in cross-validation and 80%/75% in testing. In validation, the model predicted progression to ophthalmopathy with 65% to 71% sensitivity and roughly 72% specificity, a median of approximately 6.7 months before onset.

Hyperthyroidism patients were newly diagnosed, with disease duration under 2 months, and aged 18 to 65 years. Patients with uncontrolled infections, other autoimmune diseases, pregnancy or lactation were excluded. Diagnoses relied on clinical symptoms, serum thyroxine and TRAb, thyroid ultrasound and orbital computed tomography. Blood from progressor patients was drawn when they were first diagnosed with hyperthyroidism, before any ophthalmopathy symptoms appeared. PBMCs were isolated from 7.5 to 10 ml of fresh peripheral blood by Ficoll-Paque density gradient centrifugation. Progressor patients were first diagnosed with Graves' hyperthyroidism and then developed ophthalmopathy during follow-up. Total RNA was extracted with Trizol reagent, and quality was checked on an Agilent 2100 Bioanalyzer. Amplification of TCR beta CDR3 regions was carried out from RNA transcripts. The first round of RT-PCR for the TCR CDR3 was performed with the HTBI primer set and the Qiagen OneStep RT-PCR kit. The libraries were constructed in a second round of multiplex PCR and then size-selected and purified. Libraries were sequenced paired-end with 100 bp reads on an Illumina HiSeq2000. As for how the authors treated the data: SOAPnuke was used to process the raw data, throwing out any read that contained adapters or uncalled bases, had a mean Phred below 15, or lacked an exact constant-primer or identifier match. COPE v1.2.5 was used to merge the high-quality paired reads, and each unique nucleotide sequence was defined as a clonotype. MiTCR v1.1 was used to align clonotypes to the IMGT TRBV, TRBD and TRBJ reference segments. The analysis was restricted to V-J combinations with a frequency above 0.0001, which together covered 98% to 99.2% of the repertoires. A TCS score was defined as the ratio between F50 (clonal expansion) and ExV (chaos), using BLOSUM62-based TCRdist between CDR3 peptides within each V-J. Welch's t-statistics and random forest reduced around 550 V-J features to roughly 13, which were used in a naive Bayes classifier (R e1071). Using fastp trimming at Q25 and MiXCR clonotype assembly, TCRdb reanalyzed the public sequencing data and kept in-frame beta chains. Identical CDR3 proteins give one entry, which carries the most common genes and DNA. The V and J calls follow TCRdb's processing rather than the paper's. This sample has under 400,000 distinct CDR3 sequences in its table, and around 16% of those were observed once. The ten largest clones represent roughly 26% of the sample.

Including the terminal cysteine and phenylalanine, the CDR3 comprises 15 residues. Here the CDR3 DNA is all that survives: 45 bases in frame from base 1. CDR1 and CDR2 are drawn from the germline V gene (reference sequence): SSHAT, FNYEAQ. Sequenced input: blood. This receptor was obtained from a woman younger than 35 with Graves' hyperthyroidism that later progressed to Graves' ophthalmopathy. The V gene is TRBV7-7 and the J gene is TRBJ2-5; a weak D assignment points to TRBD2 (6 bases agree). The DNA sequence is as follows: TGTGCTAGCAGCTTACTCGGGGGACCCCAAGAGACCCAGTACTTC. It translates to CASSLLGGPQETQYF.